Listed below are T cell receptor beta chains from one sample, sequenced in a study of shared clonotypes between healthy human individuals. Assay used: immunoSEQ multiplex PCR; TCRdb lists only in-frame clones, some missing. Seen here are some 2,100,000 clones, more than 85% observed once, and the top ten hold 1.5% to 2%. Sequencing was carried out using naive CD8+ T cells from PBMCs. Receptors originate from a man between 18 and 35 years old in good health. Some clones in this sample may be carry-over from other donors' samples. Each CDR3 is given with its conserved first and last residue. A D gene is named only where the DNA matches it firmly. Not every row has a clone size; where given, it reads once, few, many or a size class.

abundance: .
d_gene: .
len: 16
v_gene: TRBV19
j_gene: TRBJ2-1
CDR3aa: CASSIDGGAIYNEQFF
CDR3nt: TGTGCCAGTAGTATAGACGGCGGGGCCATCTACAATGAGCAGTTCTTC

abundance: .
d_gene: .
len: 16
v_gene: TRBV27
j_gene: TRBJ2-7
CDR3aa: CASSKTFGDKTGEQYF
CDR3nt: TGTGCCAGCAGTAAGACTTTTGGGGACAAAACGGGGGAGCAGTACTTC

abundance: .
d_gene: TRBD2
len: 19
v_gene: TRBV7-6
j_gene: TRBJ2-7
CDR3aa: CASSPIRLAEMVSSYEQYF
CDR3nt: TGTGCCAGCAGCCCCATCAGGCTAGCGGAGATGGTGAGCTCCTACGAGCAGTACTTC

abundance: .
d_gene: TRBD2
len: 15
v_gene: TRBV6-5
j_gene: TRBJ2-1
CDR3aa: CASSGRGGKYNEQFF
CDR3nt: TGTGCCAGCAGCGGCCGGGGGGGCAAATACAATGAGCAGTTCTTC

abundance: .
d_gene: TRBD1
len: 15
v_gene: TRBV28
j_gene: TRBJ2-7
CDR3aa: CASSPRDSFSYEQYF
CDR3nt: TGTGCCAGCAGTCCTCGGGACAGCTTTTCCTACGAGCAGTACTTC

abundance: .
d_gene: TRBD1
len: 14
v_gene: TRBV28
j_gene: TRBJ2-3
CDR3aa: CASSFGQVTDTQYF
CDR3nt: TGTGCCAGCAGTTTTGGACAGGTCACAGATACGCAGTATTTT

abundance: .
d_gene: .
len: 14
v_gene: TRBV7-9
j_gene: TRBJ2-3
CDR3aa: CASSPRAGTDTQYF
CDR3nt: TGTGCCAGCAGCCCTAGGGCAGGAACAGATACGCAGTATTTT

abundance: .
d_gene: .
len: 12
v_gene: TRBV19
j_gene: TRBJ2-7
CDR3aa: CASSSSGVEQYF
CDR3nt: TGTGCCAGTAGCTCCTCAGGGGTCGAGCAGTACTTC

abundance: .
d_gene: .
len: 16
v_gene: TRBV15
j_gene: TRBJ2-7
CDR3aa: CATSRLPHSPTYEQYF
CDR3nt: TGTGCCACCAGCAGACTTCCCCACAGCCCGACCTACGAGCAGTACTTC

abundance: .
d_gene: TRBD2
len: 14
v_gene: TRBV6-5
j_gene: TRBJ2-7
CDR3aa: CASKQTSGDYEQYF
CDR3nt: TGTGCCAGCAAACAGACTAGCGGAGACTACGAGCAGTACTTC

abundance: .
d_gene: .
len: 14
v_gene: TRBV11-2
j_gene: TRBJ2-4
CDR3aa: CASSSRDGKNIQYF
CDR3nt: TGTGCCAGCAGCTCCCGGGACGGGAAGAACATTCAGTACTTC

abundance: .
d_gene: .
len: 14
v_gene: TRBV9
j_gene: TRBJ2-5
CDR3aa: CASSVGTGGRTQYF
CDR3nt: TGTGCCAGCAGCGTAGGGACGGGCGGAAGGACCCAGTACTTC

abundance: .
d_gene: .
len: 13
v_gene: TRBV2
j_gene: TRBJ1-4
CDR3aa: CASNNRENEKLFF
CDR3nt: TGTGCCAGCAATAACAGGGAGAATGAAAAACTGTTTTTT

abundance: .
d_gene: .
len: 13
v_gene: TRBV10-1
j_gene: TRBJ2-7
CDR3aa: CASSFPGGYEQYF
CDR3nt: TGCGCCAGCAGTTTCCCGGGCGGGTACGAGCAGTACTTC

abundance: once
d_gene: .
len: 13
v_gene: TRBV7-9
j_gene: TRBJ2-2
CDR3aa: CASSPPGTGELFF
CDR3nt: TGTGCCAGCAGCCCCCCTGGTACCGGGGAGCTGTTTTTT

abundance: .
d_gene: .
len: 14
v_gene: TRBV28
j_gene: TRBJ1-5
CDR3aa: CASIGRGLGQPQHF
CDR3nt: TGTGCCAGCATAGGCAGGGGATTAGGTCAGCCCCAGCATTTT

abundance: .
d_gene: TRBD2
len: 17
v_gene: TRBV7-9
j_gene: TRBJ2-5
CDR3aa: CASSQPTSGRVTETQYF
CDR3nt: TGTGCCAGCAGCCAACCGACTAGCGGGAGGGTTACAGAGACCCAGTACTTC

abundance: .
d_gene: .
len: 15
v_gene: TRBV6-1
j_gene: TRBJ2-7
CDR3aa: CASSARGTSVYEQYF
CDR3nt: TGTGCCAGCAGCGCCCGAGGGACTTCTGTCTACGAGCAGTACTTC

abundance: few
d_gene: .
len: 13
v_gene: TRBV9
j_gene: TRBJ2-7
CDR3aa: CASSGGSSYEQYF
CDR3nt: TGTGCCAGCAGCGGGGGGAGCTCCTACGAGCAGTACTTC

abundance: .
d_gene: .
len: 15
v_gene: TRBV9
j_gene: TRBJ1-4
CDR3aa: CASSAFGGSNEKLFF
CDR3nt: TGTGCCAGCAGCGCCTTCGGGGGGTCTAATGAAAAACTGTTTTTT

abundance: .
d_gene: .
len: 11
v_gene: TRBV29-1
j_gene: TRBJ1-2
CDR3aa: CSVARGGGYTF
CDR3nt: TGCAGCGTTGCCAGGGGCGGCGGCTACACCTTC

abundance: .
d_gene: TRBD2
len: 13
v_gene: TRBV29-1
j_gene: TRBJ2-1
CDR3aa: CSAHLRGFYEQFF
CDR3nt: TGCAGCGCCCACTTGCGGGGGTTCTATGAGCAGTTCTTC

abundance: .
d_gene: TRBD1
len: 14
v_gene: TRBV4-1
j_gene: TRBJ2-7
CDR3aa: CASSQGTVDYEQYF
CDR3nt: TGCGCCAGCAGCCAGGGGACAGTTGACTACGAGCAGTACTTC

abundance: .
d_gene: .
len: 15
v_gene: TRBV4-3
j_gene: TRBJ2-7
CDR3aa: CASSQDPGSSYEQYF
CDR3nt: TGCGCCAGCAGCCAAGACCCGGGGAGCTCCTACGAGCAGTACTTC

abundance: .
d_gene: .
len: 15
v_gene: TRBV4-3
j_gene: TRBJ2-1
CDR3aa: CASSRIMGGRNEQFF
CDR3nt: TGCGCCAGCAGCCGAATCATGGGAGGAAGAAATGAGCAGTTCTTC

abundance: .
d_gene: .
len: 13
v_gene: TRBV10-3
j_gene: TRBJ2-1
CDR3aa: CAINTPAGNEQFF
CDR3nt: TGTGCCATCAATACCCCCGCGGGGAATGAGCAGTTCTTC

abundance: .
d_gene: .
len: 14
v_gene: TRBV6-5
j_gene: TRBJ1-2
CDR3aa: CASSFGGENYGYTF
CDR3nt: TGTGCCAGCAGTTTTGGGGGGGAAAACTATGGCTACACCTTC

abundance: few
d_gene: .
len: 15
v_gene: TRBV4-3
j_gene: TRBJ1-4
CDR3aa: CASREGTVANEKLFF
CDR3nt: TGCGCCAGCAGGGAAGGTACAGTTGCTAATGAAAAACTGTTTTTT

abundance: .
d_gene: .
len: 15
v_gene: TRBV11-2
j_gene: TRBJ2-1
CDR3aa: CASSLVGTTYNEQFF
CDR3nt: TGTGCCAGCAGCTTAGTCGGGACGACCTACAATGAGCAGTTCTTC

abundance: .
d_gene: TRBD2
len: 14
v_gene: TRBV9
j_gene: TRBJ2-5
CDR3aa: CASSVRGRSETQYF
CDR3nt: TGTGCCAGCAGCGTCCGCGGGAGGTCTGAGACCCAGTACTTC

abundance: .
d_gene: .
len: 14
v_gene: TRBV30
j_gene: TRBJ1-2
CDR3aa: CAWNNRYPNNGYTF
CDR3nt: TGTGCCTGGAACAACAGGTACCCTAATAATGGCTACACCTTC

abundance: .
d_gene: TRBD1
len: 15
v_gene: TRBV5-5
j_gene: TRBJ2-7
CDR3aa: CASSLLIYRGYEQYF
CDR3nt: TGTGCCAGCAGCTTGTTAATCTACAGGGGCTACGAGCAGTACTTC